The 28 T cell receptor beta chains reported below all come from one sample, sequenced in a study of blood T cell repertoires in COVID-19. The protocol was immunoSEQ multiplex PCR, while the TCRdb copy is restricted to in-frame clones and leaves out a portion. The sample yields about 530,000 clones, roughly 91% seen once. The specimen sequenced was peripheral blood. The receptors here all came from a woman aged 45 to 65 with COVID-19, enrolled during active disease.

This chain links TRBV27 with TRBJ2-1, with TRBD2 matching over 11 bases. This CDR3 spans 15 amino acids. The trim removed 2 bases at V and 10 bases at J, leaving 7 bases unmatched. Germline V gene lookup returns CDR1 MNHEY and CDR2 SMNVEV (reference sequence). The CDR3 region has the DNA TGTGCCAGCAGTTTACGTCTAGCGGGGGGCGGAGAGCAGTTCTTC. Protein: CASSLRLAGGGEQFF.

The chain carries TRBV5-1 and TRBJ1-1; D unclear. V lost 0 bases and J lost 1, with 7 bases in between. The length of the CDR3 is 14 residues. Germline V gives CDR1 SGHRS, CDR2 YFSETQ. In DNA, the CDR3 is TGCGCCAGCAGCTTGGAGTGGAGGAACACTGAAGCTTTCTTT. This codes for CASSLEWRNTEAFF.

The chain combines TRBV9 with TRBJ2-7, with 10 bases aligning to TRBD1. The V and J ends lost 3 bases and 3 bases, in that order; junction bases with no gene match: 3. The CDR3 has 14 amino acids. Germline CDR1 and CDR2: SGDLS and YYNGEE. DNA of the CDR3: TGTGCCAGCAGCGCGGGACAGGGGATCTACGAGCAGTACTTC. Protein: CASSAGQGIYEQYF.

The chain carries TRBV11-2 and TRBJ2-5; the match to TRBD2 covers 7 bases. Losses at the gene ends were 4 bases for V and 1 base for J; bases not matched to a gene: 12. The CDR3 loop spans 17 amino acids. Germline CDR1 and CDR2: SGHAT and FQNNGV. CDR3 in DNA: TGTGCCAGCAGCTCCCGCGGCGCGAGCGGGACCCAAGAGACCCAGTACTTC. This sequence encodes CASSSRGASGTQETQYF.

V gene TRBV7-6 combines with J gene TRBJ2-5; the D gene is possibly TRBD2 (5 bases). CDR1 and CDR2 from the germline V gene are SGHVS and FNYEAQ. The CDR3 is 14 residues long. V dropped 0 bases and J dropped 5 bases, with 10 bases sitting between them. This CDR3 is CASSLAAGKETQYF. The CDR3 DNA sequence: TGTGCCAGCAGCTTAGCGGCGGGTAAGGAGACCCAGTACTTC.

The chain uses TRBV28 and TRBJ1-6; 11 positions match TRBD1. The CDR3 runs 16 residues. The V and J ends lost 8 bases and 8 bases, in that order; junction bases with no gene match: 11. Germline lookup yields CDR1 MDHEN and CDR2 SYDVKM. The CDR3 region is CASLGQGASLDSPLHF. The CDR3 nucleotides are TGTGCCAGCCTAGGACAGGGGGCTTCTTTAGATTCACCCCTCCACTTT. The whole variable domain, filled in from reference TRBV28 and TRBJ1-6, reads DVKVTQSSRYLVKRTGEKVFLECVQDMDHENMFWYRQDPGLGLRLIYFSYDVKMKEKGDIPEGYSVSREKKERFSLILESASTNQTSMYLCASLGQGASLDSPLHFGNGTRLTVT.

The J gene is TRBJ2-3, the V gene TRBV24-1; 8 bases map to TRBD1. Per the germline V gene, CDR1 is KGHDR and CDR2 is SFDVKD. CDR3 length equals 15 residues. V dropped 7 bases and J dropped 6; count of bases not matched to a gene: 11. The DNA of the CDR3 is TGTGCCACCAGCCCAGGACAGGGCGAGATGGATACGCAGTATTTT. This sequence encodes CATSPGQGEMDTQYF.

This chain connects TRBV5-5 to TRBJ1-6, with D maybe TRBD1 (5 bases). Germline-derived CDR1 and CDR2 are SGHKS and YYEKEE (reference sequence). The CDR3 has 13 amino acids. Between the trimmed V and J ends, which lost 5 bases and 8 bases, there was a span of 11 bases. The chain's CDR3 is CASRLPQDSPLHF. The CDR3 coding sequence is TGTGCCAGCAGACTACCACAGGATTCACCCCTCCACTTT.

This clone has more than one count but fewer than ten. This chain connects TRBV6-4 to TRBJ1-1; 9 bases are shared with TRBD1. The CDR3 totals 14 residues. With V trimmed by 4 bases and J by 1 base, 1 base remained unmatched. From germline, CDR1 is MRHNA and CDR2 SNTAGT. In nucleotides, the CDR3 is TGTGCCAGCAGTGTGGACAGGGGGAACACTGAAGCTTTCTTT. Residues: CASSVDRGNTEAFF.

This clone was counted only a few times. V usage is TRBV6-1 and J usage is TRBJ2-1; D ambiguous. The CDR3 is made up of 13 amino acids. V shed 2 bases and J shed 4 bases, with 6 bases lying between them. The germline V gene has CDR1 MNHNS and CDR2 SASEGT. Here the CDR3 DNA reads TGTGCCAGCAGTGAACCTCCGTACAATGAGCAGTTCTTC. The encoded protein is CASSEPPYNEQFF.

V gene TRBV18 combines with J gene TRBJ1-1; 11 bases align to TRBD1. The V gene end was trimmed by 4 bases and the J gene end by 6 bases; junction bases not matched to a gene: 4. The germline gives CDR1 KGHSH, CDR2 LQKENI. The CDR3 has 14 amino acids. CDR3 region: CASSLGTGGSEAFF. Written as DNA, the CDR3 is TGTGCCAGCTCACTAGGGACAGGGGGATCTGAAGCTTTCTTT.

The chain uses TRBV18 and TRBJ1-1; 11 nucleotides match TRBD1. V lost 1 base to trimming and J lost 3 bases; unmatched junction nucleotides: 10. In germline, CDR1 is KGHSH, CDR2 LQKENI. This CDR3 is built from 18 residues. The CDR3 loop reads CASSPRERTGGSDTEAFF. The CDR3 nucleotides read TGTGCCAGCTCACCACGGGAGCGGACAGGGGGCTCGGACACTGAAGCTTTCTTT.

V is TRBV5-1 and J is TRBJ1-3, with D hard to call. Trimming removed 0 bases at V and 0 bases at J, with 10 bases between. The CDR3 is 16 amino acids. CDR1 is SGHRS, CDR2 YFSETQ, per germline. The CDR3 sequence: CASSLGAQSSGNTIYF. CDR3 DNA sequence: TGCGCCAGCAGCTTGGGGGCTCAGTCCTCTGGAAACACCATATATTTT.

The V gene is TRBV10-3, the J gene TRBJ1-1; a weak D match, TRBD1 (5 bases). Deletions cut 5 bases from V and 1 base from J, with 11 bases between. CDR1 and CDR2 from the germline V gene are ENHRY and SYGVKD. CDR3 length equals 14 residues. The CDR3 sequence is CAISMGTGNTEAFF. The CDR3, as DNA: TGTGCCATCAGTATGGGTACAGGGAACACTGAAGCTTTCTTT.

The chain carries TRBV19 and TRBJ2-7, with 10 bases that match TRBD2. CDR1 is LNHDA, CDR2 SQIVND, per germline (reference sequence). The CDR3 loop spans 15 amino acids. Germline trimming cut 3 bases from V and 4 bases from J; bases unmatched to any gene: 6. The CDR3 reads CASSMAGLAAYEQYF. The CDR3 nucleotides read TGTGCCAGTAGTATGGCAGGACTAGCGGCTTACGAGCAGTACTTC.

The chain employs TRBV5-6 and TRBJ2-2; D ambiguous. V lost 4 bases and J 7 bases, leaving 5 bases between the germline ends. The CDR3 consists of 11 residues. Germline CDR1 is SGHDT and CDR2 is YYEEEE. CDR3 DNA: TGTGCCAGCAGCGCAGGCGGGGAGCTGTTTTTT. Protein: CASSAGGELFF.

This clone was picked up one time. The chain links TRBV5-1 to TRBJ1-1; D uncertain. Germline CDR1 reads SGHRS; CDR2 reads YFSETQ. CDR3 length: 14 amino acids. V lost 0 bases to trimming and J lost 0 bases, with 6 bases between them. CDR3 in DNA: TGCGCCAGCAGCTTGGGCGATCTGAACACTGAAGCTTTCTTT. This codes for CASSLGDLNTEAFF. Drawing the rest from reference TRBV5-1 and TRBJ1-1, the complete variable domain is KAGVTQTPRYLIKTRGQQVTLSCSPISGHRSVSWYQQTPGQGLQFLFEYFSETQRNKGNFPGRFSGRQFSNSRSEMNVSTLELGDSALYLCASSLGDLNTEAFFGQGTRLTVV.

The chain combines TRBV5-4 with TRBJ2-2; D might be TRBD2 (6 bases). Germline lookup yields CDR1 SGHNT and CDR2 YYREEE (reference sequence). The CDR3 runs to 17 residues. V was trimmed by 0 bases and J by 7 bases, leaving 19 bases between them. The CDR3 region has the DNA TGTGCCAGCAGCTTGGGCGGGGAAGGGCACGATATCGGGGAGCTGTTTTTT. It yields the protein CASSLGGEGHDIGELFF. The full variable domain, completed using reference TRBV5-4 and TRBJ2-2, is ETGVTQSPTHLIKTRGQQVTLRCSSQSGHNTVSWYQQALGQGPQFIFQYYREEENGRGNFPPRFSGLQFPNYSSELNVNALELDDSALYLCASSLGGEGHDIGELFFGEGSRLTVL.

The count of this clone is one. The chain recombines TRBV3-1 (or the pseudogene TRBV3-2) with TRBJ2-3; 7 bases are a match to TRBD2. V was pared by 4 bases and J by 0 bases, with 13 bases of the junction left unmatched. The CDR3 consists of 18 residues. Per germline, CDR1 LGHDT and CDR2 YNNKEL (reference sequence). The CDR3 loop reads CASSLAGKKAGSTDTQYF. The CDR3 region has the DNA TGTGCCAGCAGCCTCGCGGGGAAGAAAGCGGGGAGCACAGATACGCAGTATTTT.

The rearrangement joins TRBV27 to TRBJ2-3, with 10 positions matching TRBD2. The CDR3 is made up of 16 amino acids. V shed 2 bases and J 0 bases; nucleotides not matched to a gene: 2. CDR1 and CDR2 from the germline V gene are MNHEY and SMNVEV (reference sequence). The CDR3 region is CASSLLAGVSTDTQYF. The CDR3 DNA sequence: TGTGCCAGCAGTTTACTAGCGGGGGTTAGCACAGATACGCAGTATTTT.

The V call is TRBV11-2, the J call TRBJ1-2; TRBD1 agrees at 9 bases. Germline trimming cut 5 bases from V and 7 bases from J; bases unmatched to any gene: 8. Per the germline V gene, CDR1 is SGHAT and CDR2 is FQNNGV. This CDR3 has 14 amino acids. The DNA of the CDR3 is TGTGCCAGCAGCCCCACAGGGGGCGCGGGTGGCTACACCTTC. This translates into CASSPTGGAGGYTF. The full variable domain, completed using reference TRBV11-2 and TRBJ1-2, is EAGVAQSPRYKIIEKRQSVAFWCNPISGHATLYWYQQILGQGPKLLIQFQNNGVVDDSQLPKDRFSAERLKGVDSTLKIQPAKLEDSAVYLCASSPTGGAGGYTFGSGTRLTVV.

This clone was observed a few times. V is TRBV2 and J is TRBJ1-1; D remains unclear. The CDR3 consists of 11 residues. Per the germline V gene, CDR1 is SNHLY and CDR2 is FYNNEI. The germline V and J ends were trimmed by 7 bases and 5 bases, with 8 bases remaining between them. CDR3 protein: CASKRETEAFF. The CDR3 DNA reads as TGTGCCAGCAAGAGGGAGACTGAAGCTTTCTTT.

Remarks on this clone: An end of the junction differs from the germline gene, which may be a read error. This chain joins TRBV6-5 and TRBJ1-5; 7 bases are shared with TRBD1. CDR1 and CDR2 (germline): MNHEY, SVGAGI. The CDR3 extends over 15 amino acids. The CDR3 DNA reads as TGTGCCAGCAGTGACTCGACAGGGAGCAATCAGCCCCAGCATTTT. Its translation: CASSDSTGSNQPQHF.

CDR3 sequence reads: CASSVVQGGSYNEQFF. For the CDR3, the DNA is TGTGCCAGCAGCGTAGTTCAGGGAGGCTCCTACAATGAGCAGTTCTTC. The chain has TRBV9 and TRBJ2-1, with D perhaps TRBD2 (6 bases). Germline V gives CDR1 SGDLS, CDR2 YYNGEE. This CDR3 comprises 16 residues. Between the trimmed V and J ends, which lost 0 bases and 0 bases, there was a span of 10 bases.

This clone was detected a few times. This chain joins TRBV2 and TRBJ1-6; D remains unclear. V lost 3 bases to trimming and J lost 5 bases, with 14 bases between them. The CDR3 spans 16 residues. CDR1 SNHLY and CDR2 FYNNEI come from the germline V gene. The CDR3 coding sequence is TGTGCCAGCAGTGATGAACGTACCGAGAATAATTCACCCCTCCACTTT. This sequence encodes CASSDERTENNSPLHF.

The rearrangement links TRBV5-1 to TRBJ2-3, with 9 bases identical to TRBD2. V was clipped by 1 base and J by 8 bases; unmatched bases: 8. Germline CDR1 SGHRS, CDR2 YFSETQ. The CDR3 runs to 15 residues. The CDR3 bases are TGCGCCAGCAGCTTGTATCTAGCGGGGAGGGGTACGCAGTATTTT. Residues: CASSLYLAGRGTQYF.

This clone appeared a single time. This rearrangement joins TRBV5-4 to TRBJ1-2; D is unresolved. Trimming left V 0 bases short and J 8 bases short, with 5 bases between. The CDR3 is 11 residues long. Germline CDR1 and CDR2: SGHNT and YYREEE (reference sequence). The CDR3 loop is CASSLGGGYTF. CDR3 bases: TGTGCCAGCAGCTTGGGCGGGGGCTACACCTTC.

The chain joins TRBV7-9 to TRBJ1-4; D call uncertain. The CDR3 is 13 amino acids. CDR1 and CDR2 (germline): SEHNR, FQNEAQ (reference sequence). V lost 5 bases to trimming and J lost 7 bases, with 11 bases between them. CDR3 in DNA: TGTGCCAGCAGCACAACCCGAGGTGAAAAACTGTTTTTT. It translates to CASSTTRGEKLFF.